The entry below gives a single T cell receptor (beta chain) sequence along with its context. As yet, its antigen is unknown. The sample carries other DNA sequences with the same CDR3. Germline assignment: CDR1 SGHRS and CDR2 YFSETQ. The CDR3 length is 15 residues. V was trimmed by 0 bases and J by 1 base, leaving 10 bases between them. Expressed TCRB transcripts were sequenced, since all the RNA that had been isolated was reverse transcribed. The assay was immunoSEQ multiplex PCR, and TCRdb's table has in-frame clones only and misses some. The sample has hundreds of thousands of clones, roughly 31% seen once. This sample is part of a study of beta chain features in type 1 diabetes. Whole-study context: There were 107,917,701 sorted cells examined across all samples. Points from the study as a whole: There was a possibility that cDNA sequencing over-represented cells with high TCR expression. Moderate but significant shortening of TCRB CDR3s was recorded in all four CD4+ subsets from Type 1 diabetes patients.

Purity (above 95%) was reached by all sorted populations. The sample taken for sequencing was naive CD4+ T cells from blood. The rearrangement joins TRBV5-1 to TRBJ1-1, with D perhaps matching TRBD1 (6 bases). The clonotype was recovered from a man between 18 and 29 years old in good health. For the CDR3, the DNA is TGCGCCAGCAGCTTGGCGGGGACACCGAACACTGAAGCTTTCTTT. The encoded protein is CASSLAGTPNTEAFF.